This TCR beta chain was sequenced in a study of OX40 agonist ivuxolimab in advanced cancers. The assay was immunoSEQ multiplex PCR, and TCRdb's table has in-frame clones only and misses some. The sample contains around 50,000 clones, about 81% of which appear only once. There are a few counts of this clone. Between the trimmed V and J ends, which lost 1 base and 8 bases, there was a span of 12 bases. CDR3 length: 14 residues. Looked up from germline, CDR1 is SGHTS and CDR2 is YDEGEE. This clonotype was obtained from an adult with an advanced solid tumor such as melanoma, head and neck, liver or kidney cancer. The sequences come from CD4+ or CD8+ T cells sorted from blood, collected in a trial of the OX40 agonist ivuxolimab. The chain carries TRBV5-8 and TRBJ1-4, with D perhaps matching TRBD1 (5 bases). CDR3 coding DNA: TGTGCCAGCAGCTTGTTTCAGGGCCCGGAAAAACTGTTTTTT. Its protein is CASSLFQGPEKLFF.